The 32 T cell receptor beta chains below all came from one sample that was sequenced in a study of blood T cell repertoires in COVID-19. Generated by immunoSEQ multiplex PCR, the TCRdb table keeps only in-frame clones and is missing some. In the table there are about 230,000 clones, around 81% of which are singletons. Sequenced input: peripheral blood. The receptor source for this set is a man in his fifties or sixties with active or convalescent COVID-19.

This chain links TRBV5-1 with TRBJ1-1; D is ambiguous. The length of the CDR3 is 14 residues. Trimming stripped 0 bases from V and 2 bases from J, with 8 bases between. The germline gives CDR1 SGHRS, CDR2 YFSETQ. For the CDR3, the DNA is TGCGCCAGCAGCTTGGGCGGTTTTAACACTGAAGCTTTCTTT. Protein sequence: CASSLGGFNTEAFF.

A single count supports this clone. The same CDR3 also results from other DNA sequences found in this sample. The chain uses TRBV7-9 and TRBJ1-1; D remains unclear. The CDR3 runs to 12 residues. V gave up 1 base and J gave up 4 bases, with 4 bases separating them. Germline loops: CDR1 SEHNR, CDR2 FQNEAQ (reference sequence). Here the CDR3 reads CASSLGSTEAFF. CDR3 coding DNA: TGTGCCAGCAGCTTAGGGAGCACTGAAGCTTTCTTT.

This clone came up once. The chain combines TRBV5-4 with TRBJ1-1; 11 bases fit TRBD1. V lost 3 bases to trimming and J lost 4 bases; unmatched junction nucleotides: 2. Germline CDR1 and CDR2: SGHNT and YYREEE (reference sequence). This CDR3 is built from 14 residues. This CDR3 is CASSWGTGGTEAFF. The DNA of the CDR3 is TGTGCCAGCAGCTGGGGGACAGGGGGCACTGAAGCTTTCTTT. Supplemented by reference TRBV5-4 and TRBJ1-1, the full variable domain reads ETGVTQSPTHLIKTRGQQVTLRCSSQSGHNTVSWYQQALGQGPQFIFQYYREEENGRGNFPPRFSGLQFPNYSSELNVNALELDDSALYLCASSWGTGGTEAFFGQGTRLTVV.

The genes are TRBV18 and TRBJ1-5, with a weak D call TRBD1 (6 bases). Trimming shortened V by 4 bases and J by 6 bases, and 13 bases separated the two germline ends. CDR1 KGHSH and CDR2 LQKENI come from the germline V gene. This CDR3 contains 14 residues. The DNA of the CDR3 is TGTGCCAGCTCACTAGGGGGGGATACTCAGCCCCAGCATTTT. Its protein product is CASSLGGDTQPQHF.

CDR3 DNA sequence: TGTGCCAGCAGCTTGCGCCGGGCGGGGCCGCAGTATTTT. This codes for CASSLRRAGPQYF. The V call is TRBV5-6, the J call TRBJ2-3; D may be TRBD2 (6 bases). Germline V gene data show CDR1 as SGHDT and CDR2 as YYEEEE. CDR3 size: 13 residues. The V gene lost 1 base and the J gene lost 10 bases, with 13 bases spanning the gap.

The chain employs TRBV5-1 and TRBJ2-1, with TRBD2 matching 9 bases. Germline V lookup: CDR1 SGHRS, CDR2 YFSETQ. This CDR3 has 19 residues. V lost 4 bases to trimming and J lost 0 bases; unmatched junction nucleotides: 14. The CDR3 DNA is TGCGCCAGCAGCCTTCTAGGGCTAGCGGGGACAAGCTCCTACAATGAGCAGTTCTTC. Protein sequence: CASSLLGLAGTSSYNEQFF.

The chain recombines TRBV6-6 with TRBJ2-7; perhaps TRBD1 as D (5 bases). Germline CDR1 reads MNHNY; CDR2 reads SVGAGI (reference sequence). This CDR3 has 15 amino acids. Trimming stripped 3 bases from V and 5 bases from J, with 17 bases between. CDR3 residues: CASSYHQGGMDEQYF. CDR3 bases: TGTGCCAGCAGTTATCACCAGGGTGGTATGGACGAGCAGTACTTC.

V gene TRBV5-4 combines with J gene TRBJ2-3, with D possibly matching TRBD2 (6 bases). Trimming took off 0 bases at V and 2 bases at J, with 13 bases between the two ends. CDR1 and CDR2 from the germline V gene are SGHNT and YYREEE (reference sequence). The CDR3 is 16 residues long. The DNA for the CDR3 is TGTGCCAGCAGCTTGGTTGCGGGACCATTCACAGATACGCAGTATTTT. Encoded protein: CASSLVAGPFTDTQYF.

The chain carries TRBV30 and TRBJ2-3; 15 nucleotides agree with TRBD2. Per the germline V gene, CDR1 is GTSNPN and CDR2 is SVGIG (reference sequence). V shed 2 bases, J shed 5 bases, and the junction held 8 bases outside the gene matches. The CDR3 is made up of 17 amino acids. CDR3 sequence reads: CAWSNGLAGGIGDTQYF. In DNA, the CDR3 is TGTGCCTGGAGTAATGGACTAGCGGGGGGGATTGGAGATACGCAGTATTTT.

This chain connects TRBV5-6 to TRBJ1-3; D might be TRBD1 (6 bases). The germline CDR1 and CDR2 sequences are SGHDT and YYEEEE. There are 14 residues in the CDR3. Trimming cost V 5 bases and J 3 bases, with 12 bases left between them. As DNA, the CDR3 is TGTGCCAGCAGTATGGGGGCGCATGGAAACACCATATATTTT. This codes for CASSMGAHGNTIYF.

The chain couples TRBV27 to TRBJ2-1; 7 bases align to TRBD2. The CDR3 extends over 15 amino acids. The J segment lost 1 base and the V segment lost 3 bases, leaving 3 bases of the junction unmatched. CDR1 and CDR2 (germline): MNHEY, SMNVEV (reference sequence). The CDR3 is CASSLIGGSYNEQFF. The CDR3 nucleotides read TGTGCCAGCAGTTTGATCGGGGGGTCCTACAATGAGCAGTTCTTC.

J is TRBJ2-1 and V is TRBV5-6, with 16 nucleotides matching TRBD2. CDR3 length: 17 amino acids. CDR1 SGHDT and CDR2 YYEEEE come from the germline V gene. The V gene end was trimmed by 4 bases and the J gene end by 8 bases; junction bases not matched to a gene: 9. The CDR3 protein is CASSPRTGLAGGHEQFF. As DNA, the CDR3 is TGTGCCAGCAGCCCGCGTACGGGACTAGCGGGGGGGCATGAGCAGTTCTTC. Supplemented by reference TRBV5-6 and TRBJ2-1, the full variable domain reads DAGVTQSPTHLIKTRGQQVTLRCSPKSGHDTVSWYQQALGQGPQFIFQYYEEEERQRGNFPDRFSGHQFPNYSSELNVNALLLGDSALYLCASSPRTGLAGGHEQFFGPGTRLTVL.

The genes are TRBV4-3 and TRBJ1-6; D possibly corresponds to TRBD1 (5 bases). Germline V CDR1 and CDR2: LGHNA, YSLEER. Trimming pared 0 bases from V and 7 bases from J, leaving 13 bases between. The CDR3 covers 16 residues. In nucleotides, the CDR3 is TGCGCCAGCAGCCAAGAGCGGGCCGGGGGGAATTCACCCCTCCACTTT. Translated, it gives CASSQERAGGNSPLHF.

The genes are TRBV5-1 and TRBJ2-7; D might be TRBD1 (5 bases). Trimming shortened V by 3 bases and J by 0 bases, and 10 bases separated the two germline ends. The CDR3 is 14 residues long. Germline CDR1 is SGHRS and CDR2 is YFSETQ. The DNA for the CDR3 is TGCGCCAGCAGCTGGGGCGCCAGCTCCTACGAGCAGTACTTC. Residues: CASSWGASSYEQYF.

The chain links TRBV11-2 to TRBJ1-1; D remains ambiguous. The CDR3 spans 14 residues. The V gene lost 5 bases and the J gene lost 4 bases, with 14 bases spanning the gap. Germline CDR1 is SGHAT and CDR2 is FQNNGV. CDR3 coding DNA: TGTGCCAGCAGCACTAGGACGGGTGTCACTGAAGCTTTCTTT. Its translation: CASSTRTGVTEAFF.

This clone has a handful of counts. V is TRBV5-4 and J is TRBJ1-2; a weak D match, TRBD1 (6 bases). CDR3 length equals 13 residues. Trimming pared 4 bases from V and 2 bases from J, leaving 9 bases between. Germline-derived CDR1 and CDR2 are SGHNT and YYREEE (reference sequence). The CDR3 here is CASSQQGNYGYTF. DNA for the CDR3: TGTGCCAGCAGCCAGCAGGGGAACTATGGCTACACCTTC.

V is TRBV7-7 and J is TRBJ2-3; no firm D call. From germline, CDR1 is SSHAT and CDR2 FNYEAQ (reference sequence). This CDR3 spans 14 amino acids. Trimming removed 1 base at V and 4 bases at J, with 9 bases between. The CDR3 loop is CASSLDRESDTQYF. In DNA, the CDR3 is TGTGCCAGCAGCTTAGACAGAGAATCAGATACGCAGTATTTT.

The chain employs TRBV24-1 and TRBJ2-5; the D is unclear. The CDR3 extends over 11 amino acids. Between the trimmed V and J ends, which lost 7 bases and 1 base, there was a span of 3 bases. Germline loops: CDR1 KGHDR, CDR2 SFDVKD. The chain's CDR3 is CATSLQETQYF. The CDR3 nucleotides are TGTGCCACCAGCCTCCAAGAGACCCAGTACTTC.

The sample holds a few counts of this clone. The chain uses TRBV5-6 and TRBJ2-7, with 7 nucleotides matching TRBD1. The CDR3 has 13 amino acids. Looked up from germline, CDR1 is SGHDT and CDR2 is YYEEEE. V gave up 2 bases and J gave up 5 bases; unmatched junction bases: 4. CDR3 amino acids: CASSLTGANEQYF. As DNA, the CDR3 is TGTGCCAGCAGCTTAACAGGGGCGAACGAGCAGTACTTC.

The DNA for the CDR3 is TGTGCCACCGGAGGGGAAGGGAACGAGCAGTACTTC. It specifies CATGGEGNEQYF. V and J are TRBV10-3 and TRBJ2-7, with TRBD2 as a possible D gene (6 bases). Germline loops: CDR1 ENHRY, CDR2 SYGVKD. The CDR3 is 12 amino acids. Deletions cut 10 bases from V and 5 bases from J, with 15 bases between.

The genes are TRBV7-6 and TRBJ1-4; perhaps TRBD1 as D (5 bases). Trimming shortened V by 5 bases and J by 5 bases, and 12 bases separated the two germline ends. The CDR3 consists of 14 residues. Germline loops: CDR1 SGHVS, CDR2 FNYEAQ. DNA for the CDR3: TGTGCCAGCAGCCGTAAGGGGCAAAATGAAAAACTGTTTTTT. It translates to CASSRKGQNEKLFF.

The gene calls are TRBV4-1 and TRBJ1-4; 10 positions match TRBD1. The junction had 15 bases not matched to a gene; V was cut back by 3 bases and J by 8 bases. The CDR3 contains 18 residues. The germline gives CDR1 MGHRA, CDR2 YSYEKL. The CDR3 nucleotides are TGCGCCAGCAGCCAGGGGAGGGACAGGGGTTTTGTGCGAGAAAAACTGTTTTTT. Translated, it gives CASSQGRDRGFVREKLFF.

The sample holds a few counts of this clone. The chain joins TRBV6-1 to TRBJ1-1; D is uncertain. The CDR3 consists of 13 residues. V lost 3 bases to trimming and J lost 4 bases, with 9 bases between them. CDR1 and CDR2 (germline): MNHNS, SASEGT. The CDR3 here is CASSDIWSTEAFF. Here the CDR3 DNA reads TGTGCCAGCAGTGACATCTGGAGCACTGAAGCTTTCTTT.

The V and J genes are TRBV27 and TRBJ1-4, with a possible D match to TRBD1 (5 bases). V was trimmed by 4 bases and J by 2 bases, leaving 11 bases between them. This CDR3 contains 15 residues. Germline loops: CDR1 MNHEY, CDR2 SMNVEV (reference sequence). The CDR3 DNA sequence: TGTGCCAGCAGTTCCTCCAGGGCTACTAATGAAAAACTGTTTTTT. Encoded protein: CASSSSRATNEKLFF.

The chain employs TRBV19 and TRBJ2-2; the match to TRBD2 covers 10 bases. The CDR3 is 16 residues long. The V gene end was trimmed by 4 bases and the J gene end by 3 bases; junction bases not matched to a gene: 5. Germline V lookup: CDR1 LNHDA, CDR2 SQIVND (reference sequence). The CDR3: CASSKLAGAYTGELFF. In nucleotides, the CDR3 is TGTGCCAGTAGTAAGCTAGCGGGGGCGTACACCGGGGAGCTGTTTTTT.

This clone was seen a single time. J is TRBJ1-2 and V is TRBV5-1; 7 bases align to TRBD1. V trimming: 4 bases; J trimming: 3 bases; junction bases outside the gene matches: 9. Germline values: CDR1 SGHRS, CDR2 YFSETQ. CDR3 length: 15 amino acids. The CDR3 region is CASSLENRGDYGYTF. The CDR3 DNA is TGCGCCAGCAGCCTGGAAAACAGGGGTGACTATGGCTACACCTTC. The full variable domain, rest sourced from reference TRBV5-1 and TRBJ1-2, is KAGVTQTPRYLIKTRGQQVTLSCSPISGHRSVSWYQQTPGQGLQFLFEYFSETQRNKGNFPGRFSGRQFSNSRSEMNVSTLELGDSALYLCASSLENRGDYGYTFGSGTRLTVV.

The CDR3 nucleotides are TGTGCCAGCAGCTTAACTAGCGGGGGGCTACCCTACGAGCAGTACTTC. Its protein product is CASSLTSGGLPYEQYF. The chain couples TRBV7-8 to TRBJ2-7; 12 nucleotides match TRBD2. With 2 bases clipped from V and 2 bases from J, the junction kept 4 bases outside the gene matches. Germline lookup yields CDR1 SGHVS and CDR2 FQNEAQ. This CDR3 is 16 amino acids long.

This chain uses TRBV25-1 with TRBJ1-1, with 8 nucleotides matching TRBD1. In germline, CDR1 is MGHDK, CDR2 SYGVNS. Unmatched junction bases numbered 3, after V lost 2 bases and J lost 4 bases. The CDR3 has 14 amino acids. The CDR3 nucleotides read TGTGCCAGCAGTGAAAACCAGGGGGCCACTGAAGCTTTCTTT. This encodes CASSENQGATEAFF. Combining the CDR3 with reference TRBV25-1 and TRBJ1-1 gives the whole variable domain EADIYQTPRYLVIGTGKKITLECSQTMGHDKMYWYQQDPGMELHLIHYSYGVNSTEKGDLSSESTVSRIRTEHFPLTLESARPSHTSQYLCASSENQGATEAFFGQGTRLTVV.

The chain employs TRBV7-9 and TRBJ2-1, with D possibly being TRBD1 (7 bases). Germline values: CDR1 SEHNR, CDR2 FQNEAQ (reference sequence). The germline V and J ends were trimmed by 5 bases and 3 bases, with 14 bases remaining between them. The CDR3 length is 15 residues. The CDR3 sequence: CASSGGTAIYNEQFF. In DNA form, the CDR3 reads TGTGCCAGCAGCGGAGGGACAGCGATCTACAATGAGCAGTTCTTC.

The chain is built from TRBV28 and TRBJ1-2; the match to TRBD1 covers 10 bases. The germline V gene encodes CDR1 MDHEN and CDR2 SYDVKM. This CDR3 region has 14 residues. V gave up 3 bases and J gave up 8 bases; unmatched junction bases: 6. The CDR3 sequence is CASSLGQGIRGYTF. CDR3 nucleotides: TGTGCCAGCAGTTTGGGACAGGGGATTAGAGGCTACACCTTC.

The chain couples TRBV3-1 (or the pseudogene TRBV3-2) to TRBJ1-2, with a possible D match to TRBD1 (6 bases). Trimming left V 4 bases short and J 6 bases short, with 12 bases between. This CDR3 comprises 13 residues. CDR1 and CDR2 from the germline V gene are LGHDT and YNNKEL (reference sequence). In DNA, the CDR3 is TGTGCCAGCAGCCGCGCTCAGGGGAATGGCTACACCTTC. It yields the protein CASSRAQGNGYTF.

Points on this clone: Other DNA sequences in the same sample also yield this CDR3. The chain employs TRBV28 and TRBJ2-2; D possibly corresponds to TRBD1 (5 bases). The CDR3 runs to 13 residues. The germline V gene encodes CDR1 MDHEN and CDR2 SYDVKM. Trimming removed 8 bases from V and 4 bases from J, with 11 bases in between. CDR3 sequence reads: CASRQGGTGELFF. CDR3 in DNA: TGTGCCAGCCGGCAGGGTGGCACCGGGGAGCTGTTTTTT.